This T cell receptor beta chain was profiled in a study of blood T cell repertoires in COVID-19. On the study more broadly: Nucleic acid was either cDNA or gDNA, and it came from T cells, B-cell-depleted T cells, or PBMCs.

Authors' processing steps: From reference gene primer amplification, estimates of nucleated cell counts were derived. TCRdb keeps only in-frame clones here, not all; method: immunoSEQ multiplex PCR. V, J and clone size are taken as reported in that table, and D and trimming were inferred from the DNA itself. The sample contains tens of thousands of clones, approximately 83% of which appear only once. V lost 5 bases, J lost 5 bases, and 15 bases lay in between. Per germline, CDR1 SGHVS and CDR2 FQNEAQ. The CDR3 extends over 14 amino acids. This sequence joins TRBV7-8 and TRBJ1-1, with D unclear. The sequence came from a woman aged 55-69 years with acute or convalescent COVID-19. Sequenced: peripheral blood. This CDR3 reads CASSHSRAGTEAFF. CDR3 nucleotides: TGTGCCAGCAGCCACTCCCGGGCGGGGACTGAAGCTTTCTTT.